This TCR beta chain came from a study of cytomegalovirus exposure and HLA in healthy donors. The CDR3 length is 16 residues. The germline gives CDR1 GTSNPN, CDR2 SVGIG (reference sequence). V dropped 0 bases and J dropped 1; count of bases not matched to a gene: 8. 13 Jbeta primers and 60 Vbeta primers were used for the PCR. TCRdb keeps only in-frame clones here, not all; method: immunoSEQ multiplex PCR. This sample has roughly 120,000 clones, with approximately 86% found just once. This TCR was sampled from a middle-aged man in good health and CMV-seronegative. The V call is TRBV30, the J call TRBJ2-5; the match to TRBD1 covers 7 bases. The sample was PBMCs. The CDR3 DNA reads TGTGCCTGGAGTGTACTGGGCGCAGGGGGCCAAGAGACCCAGTACTTC. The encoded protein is CAWSVLGAGGQETQYF.